This T cell receptor beta chain was obtained from a study of T-cell reconstitution after alpha-beta-depleted transplantation in children. Broader study findings: Reportedly, roughly two months post-transplant, alpha-beta T cells arose from several hundred expanded graft clones. Recipient T cells and thymic progenitors that survived were the source of the high TCRbeta diversity seen at day 60 in some patients. One year after transplant, T-cell counts and diversity came mostly from newly produced T cells.

Points on this clonotype: Its antigen is unknown.

The CDR3 runs 18 residues. Trimming removed 6 bases from V and 1 base from J; junction bases left unmatched: 11. It was with unique molecular identifiers that the TCRbeta library was prepared. TCRdb used MiXCR to reprocess the PCR reads, holding one entry per CDR3 protein. The sample holds 480,000 or so distinct CDR3 sequences, roughly a tenth seen once. The J gene is TRBJ2-5, the V gene TRBV12-3 or TRBV12-4, with 13 bases aligning to TRBD2. The receptor's source is a child aged 2-15 years with inherited bone marrow failure, due to receive a stem cell transplant. The sequences come from PBMCs, collected before TCRalphabeta/CD19-depleted stem cell transplant. CDR3 in amino acids: CASSLNLGLAGPQETQYF. CDR3 in DNA: TGTGCCAGCAGCTTAAACTTGGGACTAGCGGGACCCCAAGAGACCCAGTACTTC.